This note documents a single TCR beta chain sequence. Antigen specificity is unknown. The V end was cut by 6 bases, the J end by 7 bases, with 22 bases between. CDR3 length: 15 amino acids. Germline V gene data show CDR1 as SGDLS and CDR2 as YYNGEE. The data were produced by immunoSEQ multiplex PCR, yet TCRdb's version contains in-frame clones alone and is incomplete. The sample comprises hundreds of thousands of clones, approximately 96% of which are singletons, and approximately 0.12% rests with the top ten. Naive CD8 cells lacked CD45RO, underwent positive selection for CCR7 and left out terminally differentiated effector memory CD45RA+ cells. The entry originates in a study of shared clonotypes between healthy human individuals. Whole-study context: In total, the donors were a couple of women and a few men aged 18 to 49. Researchers assigned three CD4 naive, three CD4 memory, two CD8 naive and one CD8 memory plate to each donor. Whole-study findings and limits: Among non-shared clonotypes, generation probabilities were lower than among those shared by all four donors. When naive CD4 clonotypes were compared across a handful of donors, about 4.8% were shared.

The sequence was collected from a woman aged 25 to 39 in good health. The source material was naive CD8+ T cells sorted from blood. This rearrangement joins TRBV9 to TRBJ1-2; D remains unclear. CDR3 in amino acids: CASTPFRSGSGGYTF. The CDR3, as DNA: TGTGCCAGCACCCCCTTTCGATCGGGGAGTGGTGGCTACACCTTC.